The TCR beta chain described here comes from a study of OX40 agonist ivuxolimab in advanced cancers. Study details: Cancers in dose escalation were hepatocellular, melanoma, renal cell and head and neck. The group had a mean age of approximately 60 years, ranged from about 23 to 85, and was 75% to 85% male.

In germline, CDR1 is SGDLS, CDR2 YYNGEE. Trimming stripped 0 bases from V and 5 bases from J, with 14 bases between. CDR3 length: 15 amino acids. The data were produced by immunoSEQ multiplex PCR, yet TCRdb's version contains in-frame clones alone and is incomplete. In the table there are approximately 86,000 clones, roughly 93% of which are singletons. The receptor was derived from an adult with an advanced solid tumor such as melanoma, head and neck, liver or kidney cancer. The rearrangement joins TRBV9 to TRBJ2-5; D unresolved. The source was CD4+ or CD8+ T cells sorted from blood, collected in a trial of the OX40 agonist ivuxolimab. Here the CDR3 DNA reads TGTGCCAGCAGCGTAGGCGCCACGGAAGGGGAGACCCAGTACTTC. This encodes CASSVGATEGETQYF.